This note documents a single T cell receptor (beta chain) sequence. Its antigen is unknown. This sample is part of a study of cytomegalovirus exposure and HLA in healthy donors. Findings and limits, study-wide: Some V segments (TRBV6-2 and TRBV6-3 among them) were excluded as indistinguishable. Researchers counted roughly 150 TCR beta chains as cytomegalovirus-associated.

Primers included in the PCR were 60 Vbeta and 13 Jbeta primers. Only in-frame clones appear in the TCRdb table, and some are missing; sequencing was by immunoSEQ multiplex PCR. The table lists about 130,000 clones, approximately 80% of them singletons. Germline values: CDR1 MNHEY, CDR2 SMNVEV (reference sequence). J lost 2 bases, V lost 6 bases, and 5 bases had no gene match. The CDR3 contains 15 residues. Sequenced sample: PBMCs. The chain joins TRBV27 to TRBJ1-5, with TRBD1 matching 9 bases. This TCR came from a man aged 45 to 65 in good health and CMV-seronegative. The CDR3 spells CASRPRTGGNQPQHF. Written as DNA, the CDR3 is TGTGCCAGCAGACCGAGGACAGGGGGCAATCAGCCCCAGCATTTT.